A selection of T cell receptor beta chains follows, all from one sample in a study of blood T cell repertoires in COVID-19. TCRdb's copy holds only in-frame clones and misses some; the assay was immunoSEQ multiplex PCR. This sample has 200,000 to 250,000 clones, with over 80% found just once. Sequenced: PBMCs or T cells enriched from blood (not recorded which). The receptors shown here come from a woman in her forties who had recovered from COVID-19. The conserved cysteine and the conserved F or W are not part of the CDR3 here. The listing skips clone size in some rows; elsewhere it reads once, few, many or a size class.

v_call clone_size cdr3_aa
TRBV11-2 - ASSPGEAQY
TRBV14 - ASSKMGGRRGETQY
TRBV7-9 - ASSPAGPSNQPQH
TRBV7-9 - ASSLGGLNEQF
TRBV9 once ASSFDRVGEKLF
TRBV6-2/TRBV6-3 - ASSYSGSGGYTDTQY
TRBV28 - ASSAFGAGYGYT
TRBV27 once ASSLSTNKNYGYT
TRBV28 - ASSLSTGGTKGYT
TRBV3-1/TRBV3-2 - ASSPWGARGPSGAYNEQF
TRBV5-1 - ASSLSGLNTGELF
TRBV5-6 - ASSRDSRTDTQY
TRBV29-1 - SVEDRSQSNYGYT
TRBV19 - ASRDRVRVDTQY
TRBV29-1 few SVGQGTGDTQY
TRBV30 - AWRGGGRYEQY
TRBV27 - ASSPYRVRLGVANEKLF
TRBV28 - ASRLGLAGGEDIQY
TRBV7-9 once ASSLTGRSDEQY
TRBV7-6 few ASSPMSGRNTGELF
TRBV10-2 - ASSEWQGGNYGYT
TRBV29-1 - SVQGYNEQF
TRBV12-3/TRBV12-4 - ASTSDPYEQY
TRBV4-1 - ASSVVSGRNSDTQY
TRBV30 - AWSVLTSGQYNEQF
TRBV25-1 - ASRAQGSPLH
TRBV18 - ASSPIYTSGESRIQY
TRBV7-2 - ASSLPVHQETQY
TRBV7-9 - ASSEREGKGEQF
TRBV30 - AWSSPLTSGKKTQY
TRBV15 - ATSREAGRLF
TRBV9 - ASGSGRGSNEQF
TRBV10-3 few AISDWDRGTDTQY